This T cell receptor (beta chain) was sequenced during a study of cytomegalovirus exposure and HLA in healthy donors. Points from the study as a whole: The study listed about 150 cytomegalovirus-associated TCR beta chains. In the 120 validation repertoires, around 95% of cluster scores exceeded 0, per a later analysis. Rare TCR sequences dominated, though some public TCRs recurred in many donors.

Among the approximately 130 subjects of the validation cohort, separate from the approximately 660-subject first cohort, were the donors. Note on this clone: Its specificity is unknown.

Libraries were prepared by immunoSEQ multiplex PCR; TCRdb keeps only in-frame clonotypes and omits some of them. Here the sample spans about 78,000 clones, 90% to 96% being singletons. Germline V CDR1 and CDR2: SGHNT, YYREEE (reference sequence). The CDR3 totals 14 residues. Trimming took 0 bases from V and 5 from J, leaving 12 bases between them. The sequencing sample was made of PBMCs. The gene calls are TRBV5-4 and TRBJ2-7; a possible D gene is TRBD2 (6 bases). This clonotype was obtained from a man between 18 and 29 years old in good health and CMV-seropositive. CDR3 bases: TGTGCCAGCAGCTTGGATGGGGGGAACAACGAGCAGTACTTC. As protein: CASSLDGGNNEQYF.